This T cell receptor (beta chain) was documented in a study of molecular identifiers for immune sequencing clone quantification. The V end lost 3 bases, the J end lost 0 bases, and 14 bases lay between the germline ends. There are 16 residues in the CDR3. TCRdb re-called the PCR reads through MiXCR, storing one row per CDR3 protein. This sample yields some 89,000 distinct CDR3 sequences, of which around 24% are seen a single time; about 0.99% belongs to the top ten. Isolation of naive CD8 T cells was achieved by sorting on a CD8+CD4-CCR7+CD45RA+ phenotype. This sequence was found in a human donor in good health. Some libraries in this study had Jurkat cell RNA spiked in. Sequenced sample: naive CD8+ T cells from blood, with Jurkat cell RNA spiked in. Specified subset: FACS-sorted CD8+CD4-CCR7+CD45RA+ naive T cells. V and J are TRBV12-3 or TRBV12-4 and TRBJ1-1; unclear D gene. CDR3 nucleotides: TGTGCCAGCAGTTTTCCCCCAGCTCACATGAACACTGAAGCTTTCTTT. It encodes CASSFPPAHMNTEAFF.